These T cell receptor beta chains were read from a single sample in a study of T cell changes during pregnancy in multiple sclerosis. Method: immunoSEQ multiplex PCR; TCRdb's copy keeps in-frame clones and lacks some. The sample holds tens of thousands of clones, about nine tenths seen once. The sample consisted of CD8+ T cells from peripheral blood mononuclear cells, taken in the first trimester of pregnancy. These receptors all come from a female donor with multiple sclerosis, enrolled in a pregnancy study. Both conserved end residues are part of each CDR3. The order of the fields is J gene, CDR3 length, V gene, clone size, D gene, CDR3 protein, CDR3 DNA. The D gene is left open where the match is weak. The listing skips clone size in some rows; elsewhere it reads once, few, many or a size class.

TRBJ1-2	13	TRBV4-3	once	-	CASSQGTADGYTF	TGCGCCAGCAGCCAAGGGACAGCGGATGGCTACACCTTC
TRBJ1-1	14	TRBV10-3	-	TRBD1	CAIASTGARTEAFF	TGTGCCATCGCATCGACAGGGGCACGGACTGAAGCTTTCTTT
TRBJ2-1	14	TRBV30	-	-	CAWTQGISTNEQFF	TGTGCCTGGACTCAGGGGATATCGACCAATGAGCAGTTCTTC
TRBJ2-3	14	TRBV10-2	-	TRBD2	CASVGREGEDTQYF	TGCGCCTCCGTAGGGCGGGAGGGGGAAGATACGCAGTATTTT
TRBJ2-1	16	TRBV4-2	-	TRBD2	CASSQDSGRASNEQFF	TGTGCCAGCAGCCAAGATAGCGGGAGGGCCTCCAATGAGCAGTTCTTC
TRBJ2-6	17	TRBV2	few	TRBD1	CASSETAGGSGANVLTF	TGTGCCAGCAGTGAAACGGCAGGGGGCTCTGGGGCCAACGTCCTGACTTTC
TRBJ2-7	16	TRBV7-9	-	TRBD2	CASSLINGAGAYEQYF	TGTGCCAGCAGCTTAATTAACGGAGCGGGAGCCTACGAGCAGTACTTC
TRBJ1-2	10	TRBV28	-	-	CASFSYGYTF	TGTGCCAGCTTTAGCTATGGCTACACCTTC
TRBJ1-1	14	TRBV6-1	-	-	CASSEGPAGAEAFF	TGTGCCAGCAGTGAAGGCCCGGCGGGCGCTGAAGCTTTCTTT
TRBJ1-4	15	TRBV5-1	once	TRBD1	CASSLRTGRDEKLFF	TGCGCCAGCAGCTTGCGGACAGGGCGGGACGAAAAACTGTTTTTT
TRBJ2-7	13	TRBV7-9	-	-	CASSATTSYEQYF	TGTGCCAGCAGCGCTACTACCTCCTACGAGCAGTACTTC
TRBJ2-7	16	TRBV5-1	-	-	CASSLACRDCFEEQYF	TGCGCCAGCAGCTTGGCGTGTCGGGACTGCTTCGAGGAGCAGTACTTC
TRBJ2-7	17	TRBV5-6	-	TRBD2	CASSPEGSGRAYHEQYF	TGTGCCAGCAGCCCGGAGGGTAGCGGGAGGGCCTACCACGAGCAGTACTTC
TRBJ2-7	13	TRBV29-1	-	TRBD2	CSVGTSGNYEQYF	TGCAGCGTTGGGACTAGCGGGAACTACGAGCAGTACTTC
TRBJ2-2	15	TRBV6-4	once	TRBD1	CASSEGTGDTGELFF	TGTGCCAGCAGTGAAGGGACAGGGGACACCGGGGAGCTGTTTTTT
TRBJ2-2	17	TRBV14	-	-	CASSRTGTSFNTGELFF	TGTGCCAGCAGCCGAACCGGGACAAGCTTTAACACCGGGGAGCTGTTTTTT
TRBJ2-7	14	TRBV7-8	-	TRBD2	CASSFGLGAYEQYF	TGTGCCAGCAGCTTCGGACTAGGGGCCTACGAGCAGTACTTC
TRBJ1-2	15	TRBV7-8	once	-	CASSLLMGASYGYTF	TGTGCCAGCAGCCTACTAATGGGGGCCAGCTATGGCTACACCTTC
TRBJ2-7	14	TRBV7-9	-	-	CASSLISSSYEQYF	TGTGCCAGCAGCTTAATTAGTAGTTCCTACGAGCAGTACTTC
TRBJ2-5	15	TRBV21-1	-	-	CASPYRGQSQETQYF	TGTGCCAGCCCATACAGGGGACAAAGCCAAGAGACCCAGTACTTC
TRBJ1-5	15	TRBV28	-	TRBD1	CASSPGQLNGEPQHF	TGTGCCAGCAGCCCGGGACAGCTCAACGGCGAGCCCCAGCATTTT
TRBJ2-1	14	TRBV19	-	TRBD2	CASSTLAGYNEQFF	TGTGCCAGTAGTACACTAGCGGGATACAATGAGCAGTTCTTC
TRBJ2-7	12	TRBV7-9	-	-	CASSLGGSEQYF	TGTGCCAGCAGCTTGGGCGGGTCGGAGCAGTACTTC
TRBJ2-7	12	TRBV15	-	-	CATSTQGYEQYF	TGTGCCACCAGCACACAGGGCTACGAGCAGTACTTC
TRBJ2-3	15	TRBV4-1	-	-	CASSQEVLSTDTQYF	TGCGCCAGCAGCCAAGAAGTACTAAGCACAGATACGCAGTATTTT
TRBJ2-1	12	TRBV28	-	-	CASSILINEQFF	TGTGCCAGCAGTATTCTTATCAATGAGCAGTTCTTC
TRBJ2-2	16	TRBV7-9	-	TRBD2	CASSLMASGNTGELFF	TGTGCCAGCAGCTTAATGGCTAGCGGTAACACCGGGGAGCTGTTTTTT
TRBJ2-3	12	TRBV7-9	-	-	CASSSRGDTQYF	TGTGCCAGCAGCTCTCGGGGAGATACGCAGTATTTT